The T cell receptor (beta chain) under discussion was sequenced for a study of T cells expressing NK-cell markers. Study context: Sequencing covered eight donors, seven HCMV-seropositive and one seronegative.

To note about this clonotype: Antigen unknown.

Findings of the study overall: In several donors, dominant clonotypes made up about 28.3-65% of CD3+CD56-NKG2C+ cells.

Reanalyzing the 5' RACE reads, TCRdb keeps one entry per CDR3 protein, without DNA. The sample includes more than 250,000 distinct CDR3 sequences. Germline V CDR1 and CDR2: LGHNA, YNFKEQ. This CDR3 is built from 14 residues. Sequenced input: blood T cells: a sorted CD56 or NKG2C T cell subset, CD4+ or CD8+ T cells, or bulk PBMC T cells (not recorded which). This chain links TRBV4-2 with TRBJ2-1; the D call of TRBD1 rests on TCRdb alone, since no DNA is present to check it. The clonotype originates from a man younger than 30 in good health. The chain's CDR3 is CASSQTGLYNEQFF.